A selection of T cell receptor beta chains follows, all from one sample in a study of blood T cell repertoires in COVID-19. Sequencing was performed with immunoSEQ multiplex PCR; in TCRdb, only in-frame clones are kept and a portion is missing. The sample has about 160,000 clones; just under 85% are singletons. Sequenced material: peripheral blood. Receptors originate from a man aged 35-49 years who had recovered from COVID-19. Both conserved end residues are part of each CDR3. Each record gives: J gene, D gene, V gene, CDR3 length, clone size, CDR3 protein, CDR3 DNA. The D gene is left open where the match is weak. Rows give clone size only sometimes, using once, few, many, or a class for an expanded clone.

>TRBJ1-2|.|TRBV24-1|12|.
CATSPGDYGYTF
TGTGCCACCAGTCCCGGGGATTATGGCTACACCTTC
>TRBJ1-3|TRBD1|TRBV9|15|.
CASSTQGDLGNTIYF
TGTGCCAGCAGCACGCAGGGGGATTTGGGAAACACCATATATTTT
>TRBJ1-3|.|TRBV18|14|.
CASSPQGFGNTIYF
TGTGCCAGCTCACCTCAGGGTTTTGGAAACACCATATATTTT
>TRBJ2-7|TRBD1|TRBV3-1/TRBV3-2|15|once
CASSQPGQGDREQYF
TGTGCCAGCAGCCAGCCGGGACAGGGGGACCGGGAGCAGTACTTC
>TRBJ2-1|TRBD1|TRBV6-5|15|.
CASSSTGDLGNEQFF
TGTGCCAGCAGTTCGACAGGGGACCTAGGGAATGAGCAGTTCTTC
>TRBJ2-7|.|TRBV27|14|.
CASSFSPGAHEQYF
TGTGCCAGCAGTTTTAGTCCAGGGGCACACGAGCAGTACTTC
>TRBJ1-6|TRBD1|TRBV10-3|14|.
CAIKTTGDNSPLHF
TGTGCCATCAAAACGACAGGGGATAATTCACCCCTCCACTTT
>TRBJ2-7|TRBD2|TRBV28|14|.
CAIGTSGRTYEQYF
TGTGCCATCGGGACTAGCGGGAGGACGTACGAGCAGTACTTC
>TRBJ2-5|TRBD1|TRBV6-5|14|few
CASSSRDRQETQYF
TGTGCCAGCAGTTCCCGGGACAGACAAGAGACCCAGTACTTC
>TRBJ1-3|.|TRBV5-6|14|.
CASSLDRAGNTIYF
TGTGCCAGCAGCTTGGACAGAGCCGGAAACACCATATATTTT
>TRBJ2-3|.|TRBV10-3|15|.
CAISETGIGTDTQYF
TGTGCCATCAGTGAAACAGGGATAGGTACAGATACGCAGTATTTT
>TRBJ1-4|.|TRBV27|16|.
CASSFSRGGRNEKLFF
TGTGCCAGCAGTTTCTCGCGGGGGGGACGGAATGAAAAACTGTTTTTT
>TRBJ2-1|.|TRBV19|15|once
CASSPRTYPDNEQFF
TGTGCCAGTAGTCCTCGGACTTACCCGGACAATGAGCAGTTCTTC
>TRBJ2-1|TRBD2|TRBV4-1|15|.
CASSQDMSGSGEQFF
TGCGCCAGCAGCCAAGATATGAGCGGGAGTGGTGAGCAGTTCTTC
>TRBJ1-4|.|TRBV6-5|12|.
CASRQMDEKLFF
TGTGCCAGCAGGCAGATGGATGAAAAACTGTTTTTT
>TRBJ1-4|.|TRBV6-1|16|.
CASSEPTGTTNEKLFF
TGTGCCAGCAGTGAACCCACCGGGACAACTAATGAAAAACTGTTTTTT
>TRBJ1-1|.|TRBV4-1|13|.
CASSQESGEKAFF
TGCGCCAGCAGCCAAGAGTCAGGGGAAAAAGCTTTCTTT
>TRBJ2-4|.|TRBV7-9|15|.
CASSPLGGPKNIQYF
TGTGCCAGCAGCCCATTGGGGGGGCCAAAAAACATTCAGTACTTC